One and the same sample provided the 20 T cell receptor beta chains below, sequenced in a study of blood T cell repertoires in COVID-19. Only in-frame clones appear in the TCRdb table, and some are missing; sequencing was by immunoSEQ multiplex PCR. This table holds 100,000 or so clones, 60% to 80% found once. Sequencing used peripheral blood. The origin of the receptors is a woman over 75 with acute or convalescent COVID-19.

The chain recombines TRBV28 with TRBJ2-1; 11 nucleotides align to TRBD2. The trim removed 10 bases at V and 7 bases at J, leaving 12 bases unmatched. This CDR3 is 15 amino acids long. From germline, CDR1 is MDHEN and CDR2 SYDVKM. The CDR3 sequence: CATLSGGLAGNEQFF. The CDR3 DNA reads TGTGCCACCCTCTCTGGTGGACTAGCGGGTAATGAGCAGTTCTTC.

This chain connects TRBV11-1 to TRBJ2-7; the match to TRBD2 covers 7 bases. The CDR3 is made up of 15 amino acids. Germline trimming cut 5 bases from V and 3 bases from J; bases unmatched to any gene: 10. CDR1 SGHAT and CDR2 FQDESV come from the germline V gene (reference sequence). The DNA for the CDR3 is TGTGCCAGCAGCCGGGGGGAGCGAGGCCGCTACGAGCAGTACTTC. Its protein product is CASSRGERGRYEQYF.

The chain employs TRBV5-4 and TRBJ1-4; 7 bases map to TRBD1. The junction had 4 bases not matched to a gene; V was cut back by 1 base and J by 4 bases. Per the germline V gene, CDR1 is SGHNT and CDR2 is YYREEE (reference sequence). This CDR3 comprises 15 residues. The CDR3 DNA reads as TGTGCCAGCAGCTTGCGGGACAGCTTTAATGAAAAACTGTTTTTT. This gives the protein CASSLRDSFNEKLFF.

This chain uses TRBV27 with TRBJ2-7; 9 bases agree with TRBD1. V lost 6 bases and J lost 2; bases outside the gene matches: 5. CDR3 length equals 14 residues. CDR1 and CDR2 (germline): MNHEY, SMNVEV (reference sequence). The CDR3 region is CASREWDRAYEQYF. Written as DNA, the CDR3 is TGTGCCAGCAGGGAGTGGGACAGGGCCTACGAGCAGTACTTC.

The chain recombines TRBV5-4 with TRBJ2-3, with D possibly matching TRBD2 (6 bases). This CDR3 comprises 16 residues. The V and J ends lost 5 bases and 2 bases respectively, with 18 bases between them. Germline CDR1 SGHNT, CDR2 YYREEE (reference sequence). The CDR3 loop is CASSGGDQRSTDTQYF. Here the CDR3 DNA reads TGTGCCAGCAGTGGAGGGGACCAGAGATCCACAGATACGCAGTATTTT.

V is TRBV15 and J is TRBJ1-5; D ambiguous. Germline-derived CDR1 and CDR2 are LNHNV and YYDKDF (reference sequence). Between the trimmed V and J ends, which lost 1 base and 7 bases, there was a span of 11 bases. The CDR3 covers 14 residues. CDR3 protein: CATSRGLNGQPQHF. DNA for the CDR3: TGTGCCACCAGCAGAGGACTAAACGGGCAGCCCCAGCATTTT. The full variable domain, completed using reference TRBV15 and TRBJ1-5, is DAMVIQNPRYQVTQFGKPVTLSCSQTLNHNVMYWYQQKSSQAPKLLFHYYDKDFNNEADTPDNFQSRRPNTSFCFLDIRSPGLGDTAMYLCATSRGLNGQPQHFGDGTRLSIL.

The rearrangement joins TRBV5-6 to TRBJ1-2, with a tentative D call TRBD1 (6 bases). Between the trimmed V and J ends, which lost 4 bases and 4 bases, there was a span of 20 bases. This CDR3 spans 16 amino acids. Germline V gene data show CDR1 as SGHDT and CDR2 as YYEEEE. CDR3 sequence: CASSPRGGRLGYGYTF. CDR3 nucleotides: TGTGCCAGCAGCCCTAGGGGGGGGCGCTTAGGCTATGGCTACACCTTC. Full variable domain (remainder filled in from reference TRBV5-6 and TRBJ1-2): DAGVTQSPTHLIKTRGQQVTLRCSPKSGHDTVSWYQQALGQGPQFIFQYYEEEERQRGNFPDRFSGHQFPNYSSELNVNALLLGDSALYLCASSPRGGRLGYGYTFGSGTRLTVV.

The chain employs TRBV30 and TRBJ1-1, with D possibly being TRBD1 (6 bases). The CDR3 sequence is 14 residues long. Trimming took off 3 bases at V and 4 bases at J, with 15 bases between the two ends. Germline V gives CDR1 GTSNPN, CDR2 SVGIG (reference sequence). This CDR3 is CAWSDLTGSTEAFF. The CDR3 DNA reads as TGTGCCTGGAGCGACCTTACAGGGAGCACTGAAGCTTTCTTT.

This clone was seen a single time. The rearrangement uses TRBV27 and TRBJ2-7; D is possibly TRBD1 (5 bases). This CDR3 comprises 14 residues. Looked up from germline, CDR1 is MNHEY and CDR2 is SMNVEV (reference sequence). V lost 5 bases, J lost 6 bases, and 17 bases lay in between. CDR3 in DNA: TGTGCCAGCAGTAACACAGGTTCTAATGGCGAGCAGTACTTC. Translation gives CASSNTGSNGEQYF.

This clone was recorded a few times. This chain uses TRBV21-1 with TRBJ2-2; TRBD1, as called in the table, went unchecked against the DNA. TRBV21-1 is a pseudogene. This CDR3 is built from 19 residues. This CDR3 is CASSTNRTGGYRSTGELFF. CDR3 nucleotide sequence: TGTGCCAGCAGCACAAACCGGACAGGGGGCTACAGGTCCACCGGGGAGCTGTTTTTT.

The chain uses TRBV7-9 and TRBJ2-2; TRBD2 matches at 8 bases. CDR3 length: 15 amino acids. The germline CDR1 and CDR2 sequences are SEHNR and FQNEAQ (reference sequence). After removal of 5 bases from V and 4 bases from J, the junction contained 6 bases not matched to a gene. The CDR3 here is CASSPRGGRTGELFF. For the CDR3, the DNA is TGTGCCAGCAGCCCACGGGGGGGCCGCACCGGGGAGCTGTTTTTT.

DNA of the CDR3: TGTGCCAGCACATTAGTGGGCGGGGGGAACACCGGGGAGCTGTTTTTT. This translates into CASTLVGGGNTGELFF. J is TRBJ2-2 and V is TRBV6-6; 7 bases are a match to TRBD2. Trimming cost V 7 bases and J 1 base; bases outside gene matches: 9. The CDR3 runs to 16 residues. The V gene's germline CDR1 is MNHNY and CDR2 SVGAGI (reference sequence).

The genes are TRBV11-2 and TRBJ1-1; the D gene is possibly TRBD1 (6 bases). The ends were cut back, 5 bases at V and 4 bases at J, with 14 bases in the middle. The CDR3 spans 14 residues. Germline V gene lookup returns CDR1 SGHAT and CDR2 FQNNGV. CDR3 nucleotide sequence: TGTGCCAGCAGCATGTCAACAGGGCGCACTGAAGCTTTCTTT. The encoded protein is CASSMSTGRTEAFF.

The J gene is TRBJ1-1, the V gene TRBV7-2, with D uncertain. The CDR3 is made up of 12 amino acids. Trimming left V 1 base short and J 5 bases short, with 5 bases between. Germline CDR1 is SGHTA and CDR2 is FQGNSA. CDR3 coding DNA: TGTGCCAGCAGCTTAGACTGGACTGAAGCTTTCTTT. Amino acid sequence: CASSLDWTEAFF. The full variable domain, its missing parts supplied by reference TRBV7-2 and TRBJ1-1, is GAGVSQSPSNKVTEKGKDVELRCDPISGHTALYWYRQSLGQGLEFLIYFQGNSAPDKSGLPSDRFSAERTGGSVSTLTIQRTQQEDSAVYLCASSLDWTEAFFGQGTRLTVV.

This clone was picked up a small number of times. V is TRBV11-1 and J is TRBJ2-1, with 11 positions matching TRBD1. V shed 4 bases and J 7 bases; nucleotides not matched to a gene: 6. The CDR3 has 15 amino acids. Germline V lookup: CDR1 SGHAT, CDR2 FQDESV (reference sequence). This chain's CDR3 is CASSSSGTGGNEQFF. In DNA, the CDR3 is TGTGCCAGCAGCTCCTCCGGGACAGGGGGTAATGAGCAGTTCTTC.

The chain couples TRBV4-1 to TRBJ1-2, with 10 positions matching TRBD1. The CDR3 extends over 14 amino acids. Germline CDR1 is MGHRA and CDR2 is YSYEKL. V was pared by 5 bases and J by 7 bases, with 7 bases of the junction left unmatched. This CDR3 is CASSNDRGRGGYTF. The CDR3 nucleotides read TGCGCCAGCAGCAACGACAGGGGGCGAGGTGGCTACACCTTC.

The rearrangement uses TRBV7-3 and TRBJ1-6, with a weak D call TRBD1 (5 bases). Trimming took 6 bases from V and 3 from J, leaving 12 bases between them. The CDR3 runs 15 residues. Germline V gene data show CDR1 as SGHTA and CDR2 as FQGTGA. The CDR3 DNA sequence: TGTGCCAGCAGTCCACCAGGGATCTATAATTCACCCCTCCACTTT. Its protein is CASSPPGIYNSPLHF. Complete variable domain (other parts from reference TRBV7-3 and TRBJ1-6): GAGVSQTPSNKVTEKGKYVELRCDPISGHTALYWYRQSLGQGPEFLIYFQGTGAADDSGLPNDRFFAVRPEGSVSTLKIQRTERGDSAVYLCASSPPGIYNSPLHFGNGTRLTVT.

The chain employs TRBV19 and TRBJ1-5, with D possibly being TRBD1 (5 bases). V dropped 3 bases and J dropped 7 bases, with 10 bases sitting between them. This CDR3 has 13 residues. CDR1 and CDR2 (germline): LNHDA, SQIVND (reference sequence). The CDR3 DNA reads as TGTGCCAGTAGTATCCAGGGTGGGCAGCCCCAGCATTTT. Amino acid sequence: CASSIQGGQPQHF.

The chain combines TRBV4-1 with TRBJ2-3; 10 nucleotides match TRBD1. Trimming cost V 4 bases and J 2 bases; bases outside gene matches: 12. Germline CDR1 and CDR2: MGHRA and YSYEKL. This CDR3 is built from 18 residues. CDR3 coding DNA: TGCGCCAGCAGCCGAGATGCGGTGGGGACAGGGGTCACAGATACGCAGTATTTT. Protein: CASSRDAVGTGVTDTQYF.

This chain joins TRBV7-3 and TRBJ2-2, with 7 bases matching TRBD1. The length of the CDR3 is 17 residues. The germline V gene has CDR1 SGHTA and CDR2 FQGTGA. The junction had 16 bases not matched to a gene; V was cut back by 3 bases and J by 9 bases. The CDR3 sequence is CASSFLPGQATSRELFF. The CDR3 bases are TGTGCCAGCAGCTTCCTTCCAGGACAGGCCACCTCTAGGGAGCTGTTTTTT.